These 9 T cell receptor beta chains originate from one sample sequenced in a study of long-term antiretroviral therapy in people with HIV. Version v3.0 of the immunoSEQ assay ran at survey level. Some clones are missing from TCRdb's copy, which holds only in-frame ones; the method was immunoSEQ multiplex PCR. The sample has approximately 24,000 clones, 79% seen once. The input for sequencing was unsorted PBMCs, taken 2.1 years after starting antiretroviral therapy. Receptors were obtained from a man aged 25-45 years with HIV.

The rearrangement joins TRBV7-7 to TRBJ2-2, with TRBD1 matching over 9 bases. The V gene end was trimmed by 4 bases and the J gene end by 7 bases; junction bases not matched to a gene: 4. Germline values: CDR1 SSHAT, CDR2 FNYEAQ (reference sequence). The CDR3 is made up of 14 amino acids. The CDR3 sequence is CASSSDRGNGELFF. In DNA form, the CDR3 reads TGTGCCAGCAGCTCGGACAGGGGAAACGGGGAGCTGTTTTTT.

The chain carries TRBV28 and TRBJ2-5; TRBD2 aligns across 8 bases. The CDR3 length is 14 residues. Unmatched junction bases numbered 6, after V lost 5 bases and J lost 4 bases. Germline V CDR1 and CDR2: MDHEN, SYDVKM. The CDR3 nucleotides are TGTGCCAGCAGTCGGACTAGCCAGGGAGAGACCCAGTACTTC. Translated: CASSRTSQGETQYF.

This clone is medium-sized (0.01 to 0.1%). V is TRBV9 and J is TRBJ2-7, with 7 bases fitting TRBD2. V shed 0 bases and J 6 bases; nucleotides not matched to a gene: 12. There are 16 residues in the CDR3. Germline values: CDR1 SGDLS, CDR2 YYNGEE. This CDR3 is CASSVGPSSGESEQYF. The CDR3, as DNA: TGTGCCAGCAGCGTAGGGCCCTCGAGCGGGGAGAGCGAGCAGTACTTC.

J is TRBJ1-5 and V is TRBV15; D not certain. The V gene's germline CDR1 is LNHNV and CDR2 YYDKDF (reference sequence). Trimming shortened V by 4 bases and J by 8 bases, and 12 bases separated the two germline ends. The CDR3 totals 13 residues. This CDR3 reads CATSNPPAEPQHF. Written as DNA, the CDR3 is TGTGCCACCAGCAACCCACCGGCCGAGCCCCAGCATTTT.

V gene TRBV11-2 combines with J gene TRBJ2-7; perhaps TRBD1 as D (6 bases). The CDR3 extends over 16 amino acids. The V gene lost 6 bases and the J gene lost 3 bases, with 21 bases spanning the gap. CDR1 and CDR2 (germline): SGHAT, FQNNGV. The CDR3 is CASSPINRVGYYEQYF. The CDR3, as DNA: TGTGCCAGCAGTCCGATAAACAGGGTCGGGTACTACGAGCAGTACTTC.

This clone turned up a few times. The rearrangement links TRBV5-4 to TRBJ1-2; perhaps TRBD1 as D (5 bases). Germline V gives CDR1 SGHNT, CDR2 YYREEE (reference sequence). There are 15 residues in the CDR3. The ends were cut back, 6 bases at V and 1 base at J, with 16 bases in the middle. CDR3 sequence: CASNPQGVGNYGYTF. DNA of the CDR3: TGTGCCAGCAACCCGCAGGGAGTTGGTAACTATGGCTACACCTTC.

This clone was found a few times. The chain carries TRBV5-1 and TRBJ2-6; D might be TRBD1 or TRBD2, each matching 7 bases. Germline CDR1 SGHRS, CDR2 YFSETQ. V was pared by 5 bases and J by 4 bases, with 19 bases between. The CDR3 consists of 17 residues. CDR3 coding DNA: TGCGCCAGCAGTGTGGGAGGGGGCGCGTCCGGGGCCAACGTCCTGACTTTC. Amino acid sequence: CASSVGGGASGANVLTF. Combining the CDR3 with reference TRBV5-1 and TRBJ2-6 gives the whole variable domain KAGVTQTPRYLIKTRGQQVTLSCSPISGHRSVSWYQQTPGQGLQFLFEYFSETQRNKGNFPGRFSGRQFSNSRSEMNVSTLELGDSALYLCASSVGGGASGANVLTFGAGSRLTVL.

The V and J genes are TRBV6-5 and TRBJ1-3; a possible D gene is TRBD1 (5 bases). CDR1 is MNHEY and CDR2 is SVGAGI in the germline V gene. V lost 0 bases, J lost 2 bases, and 11 bases lay in between. The CDR3 is made up of 16 amino acids. The CDR3 is CASSYSSGWAGNTIYF. The CDR3, as DNA: TGTGCCAGCAGTTACTCCTCAGGGTGGGCTGGAAACACCATATATTTT.

The DNA for the CDR3 is TGCGCCAGCAGCCAAGGCGGTGGGACCCAGTACTTC. Its protein product is CASSQGGGTQYF. The rearrangement joins TRBV4-3 to TRBJ2-5; D call uncertain. The length of the CDR3 is 12 residues. V dropped 1 base and J dropped 7 bases, with 7 bases sitting between them. Germline CDR1 LGHNA, CDR2 YSLEER.